Shown below are 11 T cell receptor beta chains from a single sample sequenced in a study of post-analysis software for immune sequencing data (dated by TCRdb to the mid-2010s). Their antigens are not known. The library was produced with PCR. Instrument on record: Illumina HiSeq 2500. To reduce PCR and sequencing biases, unique molecular identifiers were incorporated into the TCR beta cDNA libraries. TCRdb trimmed the raw reads at Q25, called clones with MiXCR and kept productive beta chains. Each entry merges the rows of one CDR3 protein and shows their most common DNA and genes. This sample lists about 540,000 distinct CDR3 sequences; 30% to 40% were detected once. The ten largest clones capture approximately 6% of the sample. Results the study describes overall, beyond this receptor: A handful of TRBV segments, including TRBV5-6, TRBV5-1 and TRBV20-1, were significantly more frequent in patients than controls.

The sequenced material came from blood. These receptors all come from a girl aged 2-17 years with multiple sclerosis.

The V and J genes are TRBV5-1 and TRBJ2-1; 7 bases are a match to TRBD1. The CDR3 is made up of 15 amino acids. Germline V gene sequence: CDR1 SGHRS, CDR2 YFSETQ. Trimming removed 0 bases from V and 1 base from J; junction bases left unmatched: 1. DNA for the CDR3: TGCGCCAGCAGCTTGGTGGGACAGTCCTACAATGAGCAGTTCTTC. Translating gives CASSLVGQSYNEQFF. Full variable domain (rest looked up from reference TRBV5-1 and TRBJ2-1): KAGVTQTPRYLIKTRGQQVTLSCSPISGHRSVSWYQQTPGQGLQFLFEYFSETQRNKGNFPGRFSGRQFSNSRSEMNVSTLELGDSALYLCASSLVGQSYNEQFFGPGTRLTVL.

The chain uses TRBV6-1 and TRBJ1-5; D may be TRBD1 (6 bases). V lost 4 bases, J lost 0 bases, and 13 bases lay in between. Germline assignment: CDR1 MNHNS and CDR2 SASEGT. The CDR3 runs to 16 residues. The CDR3 nucleotides are TGTGCCAGCAGTGCGCAGGGGCTATATAGCAATCAGCCCCAGCATTTT. Translation: CASSAQGLYSNQPQHF.

The chain couples TRBV3-1 to TRBJ2-7, with D uncertain. CDR1 is LGHDT, CDR2 YNNKEL, per germline (reference sequence). The CDR3 has 11 residues. The V gene lost 1 base and the J gene lost 6 bases, with 4 bases spanning the gap. CDR3 amino acids: CASSQGFEQYF. In nucleotides, the CDR3 is TGTGCCAGCAGCCAAGGATTCGAGCAGTACTTC.

The J gene is TRBJ1-1, the V gene TRBV5-4; D perhaps matches TRBD1 (6 bases). CDR1 is SGHNT and CDR2 is YYREEE in the germline V gene (reference sequence). V lost 1 base and J 7 bases, leaving 17 bases between the germline ends. The CDR3 sequence is 15 residues long. The CDR3: CASSLKKGGLGEAFF. The CDR3 DNA is TGTGCCAGCAGCTTGAAGAAGGGGGGACTGGGTGAAGCTTTCTTT.

The chain is built from TRBV5-6 and TRBJ1-2; tentative D call: TRBD1 (5 bases). Germline V gene sequence: CDR1 SGHDT, CDR2 YYEEEE. The CDR3 is 16 amino acids. V was shortened by 6 bases and J by 5 bases, with 23 bases between the two germline ends. The CDR3 DNA sequence: TGTGCCAGCATCTCTTACCCAGCAAGGGGAACATATGGCTACACCTTC. Translating it yields CASISYPARGTYGYTF.

Of note for this clonotype: A much larger clone lies one base from this, so it may be a read error. The V call is TRBV6-6, the J call TRBJ2-5; 7 bases match TRBD1. The CDR3 length is 16 residues. Germline CDR1 reads MNHNY; CDR2 reads SVGAGI (reference sequence). DNA of the CDR3: TGTGCCAGCAGCCCCGGGACAGCTCGAGGGACAGAGACCCCGTACTTC. This sequence encodes CASSPGTARGTETPYF.

This clonotype was seen only a few times. The V gene is TRBV10-2, the J gene TRBJ2-1; 9 nucleotides line up with TRBD2. The CDR3 has 13 amino acids. Germline V gives CDR1 WSHSY, CDR2 SAAADI. Trimming took 7 bases from V and 10 from J; bases not matched to a gene: 8. The CDR3 here is CASNAGGPGEQFF. The CDR3 DNA reads as TGCGCCAGCAACGCGGGGGGGCCGGGGGAGCAGTTCTTC.

A word on this clonotype: This may stem from a read error, because a much larger clone lies one nucleotide away. In DNA, the CDR3 is TGTGCCCGCAGTACGGACGGCTATGGCTACACCTTC. Amino acids: CARSTDGYGYTF. V gene TRBV6-5 combines with J gene TRBJ1-2, with D unresolved. Germline CDR1 and CDR2: MNHEY and SVGAGI. The CDR3 runs 12 residues.

DNA for the CDR3: TGCGCCAGCAGCCTGGGACTAGGACCCAACACCGGGGAGCTGTTTTTT. Protein product: CASSLGLGPNTGELFF. This chain joins TRBV5-1 and TRBJ2-2, with 8 bases lining up with TRBD2. V lost 4 bases and J lost 2; bases outside the gene matches: 7. Germline CDR1 reads SGHRS; CDR2 reads YFSETQ. CDR3 length: 16 residues.

This clonotype turned up a few times. CDR3 region: CASSQLTSDPKNIQYF. In DNA, the CDR3 is TGCGCCAGCAGCCAACTTACTAGCGATCCCAAAAACATTCAGTACTTC. The chain uses TRBV4-1 and TRBJ2-4; TRBD2 agrees at 7 bases. J was trimmed by 2 bases and V by 2 bases; bases with no gene match: 6. The CDR3 has 16 amino acids. Per germline, CDR1 MGHRA and CDR2 YSYEKL.

The rearrangement uses TRBV9 and TRBJ2-1, with 8 nucleotides matching TRBD2. The trim removed 1 base at V and 10 bases at J, leaving 10 bases unmatched. The CDR3 has 15 residues. CDR1 is SGDLS and CDR2 is YYNGEE in the germline V gene. The CDR3 is CASSVRGLAPHEQFF. In DNA, the CDR3 is TGTGCCAGCAGCGTACGCGGACTAGCCCCTCACGAGCAGTTCTTC. The whole variable domain, remainder taken from reference TRBV9 and TRBJ2-1, is DSGVTQTPKHLITATGQRVTLRCSPRSGDLSVYWYQQSLDQGLQFLIQYYNGEERAKGNILERFSAQQFPDLHSELNLSSLELGDSALYFCASSVRGLAPHEQFFGPGTRLTVL.